Below, 7 T cell receptor beta chains from the same sample are listed, as sequenced in a study of response to subunit inactivated influenza vaccine. TCRdb passed the RT-PCR reads through MiXCR, listing each CDR3 protein once. This table has around 580,000 distinct CDR3 sequences, around 11% appearing once. The sequencing used PBMCs from blood, collected on the day of vaccination. The receptor set was obtained from a man aged 45 to 65 who received an inactivated influenza vaccine.

This rearrangement joins TRBV7-2 to TRBJ2-3; 9 bases fit TRBD2. CDR1 is SGHTA and CDR2 is FQGNSA in the germline V gene. The length of the CDR3 is 16 residues. V trimming: 5 bases; J trimming: 1 base; junction bases outside the gene matches: 7. CDR3: CASSPLAGSRTDTQYF. The CDR3 DNA is TGTGCCAGCAGCCCCCTAGCGGGGAGCCGCACAGATACGCAGTATTTT.

The chain recombines TRBV27 with TRBJ2-1, with TRBD1 identical over 7 bases. Germline lookup yields CDR1 MNHEY and CDR2 SMNVEV (reference sequence). J lost 7 bases, V lost 5 bases, and 17 bases had no gene match. The CDR3 has 17 amino acids. CDR3 protein: CASSQFAFRGPVNEQFF. For the CDR3, the DNA is TGTGCCAGCAGTCAATTCGCCTTTAGGGGGCCGGTGAATGAGCAGTTCTTC.

This clonotype showed up just once. V and J are TRBV3-1 and TRBJ2-7; perhaps TRBD1 as D (6 bases). V shed 10 bases and J shed 1 base, with 20 bases lying between them. The CDR3 runs to 15 residues. CDR1 LGHDT and CDR2 YNNKEL come from the germline V gene (reference sequence). CDR3 DNA: TGTGCCACCTGCCAAGATAACGGACAGTCCTACGAGCAGTACTTC. Translation: CATCQDNGQSYEQYF.

This clonotype has more than one count but fewer than ten. J is TRBJ1-5 and V is TRBV6-1; TRBD1 agrees at 10 bases. Trimming cost V 6 bases and J 1 base; bases outside gene matches: 9. Germline V gene sequence: CDR1 MNHNS, CDR2 SASEGT. CDR3 length: 17 amino acids. The CDR3 spells CASSPGQGLRSNQPQHF. CDR3 DNA: TGTGCCAGCAGCCCGGGACAGGGGTTGCGGAGCAATCAGCCCCAGCATTTT.

The chain has TRBV4-3 and TRBJ2-5, with D perhaps being TRBD1 or TRBD2 (5 bases each). Germline V gene data show CDR1 as LGHNA and CDR2 as YSLEER. V shed 3 bases and J shed 0 bases, with 14 bases lying between them. There are 16 residues in the CDR3. As DNA, the CDR3 is TGCGCCAGCAGCCATGGGGGAGTTTTGTACCAAGAGACCCAGTACTTC. Amino acids: CASSHGGVLYQETQYF.

This clonotype was detected many times. The rearrangement links TRBV18 to TRBJ2-1; 8 bases are shared with TRBD1. The germline CDR1 and CDR2 sequences are KGHSH and LQKENI. Trimming took 0 bases from V and 6 from J; bases not matched to a gene: 4. The CDR3 sequence is 15 residues long. CDR3 residues: CASSPPEDRVNEQFF. CDR3 DNA: TGTGCCAGCTCACCACCGGAGGACAGGGTCAATGAGCAGTTCTTC.

The chain recombines TRBV7-9 with TRBJ2-5; D is undetermined. Between the trimmed V and J ends, which lost 7 bases and 2 bases, there was a span of 8 bases. The CDR3 spans 12 residues. Germline lookup yields CDR1 SEHNR and CDR2 FQNEAQ (reference sequence). This CDR3 is CASTVGQETQYF. In nucleotides, the CDR3 is TGTGCCAGCACCGTGGGGCAAGAGACCCAGTACTTC.